This TCR beta chain was recovered during a study of regulatory T cells in long-lasting Graves disease. Described time point: newly diagnosed GD, antithyroid drugs for less than 3 months. Making the TCR library involved RNA that had been extracted from PBMCs. This clonotype occurred many times. The TCR beta library used iRepertoire HTBI primers with Arm-PCR amplification of CDR3. TCRdb re-called the multiplex PCR reads with MiXCR, one entry per CDR3 protein. The top ten hold around a fifth of the sample, which has roughly 420,000 distinct CDR3 sequences, roughly a sixth seen once. Sequenced here: peripheral blood mononuclear cells (PBMCs), sampled at new diagnosis, from a patient treated with antithyroid drugs. The receptor's source is a female donor with Graves disease.

The CDR3 nucleotides read TGCAGTGCTAGCGCAGGGATCGCGCAGTATTTT. Its protein product is CSASAGIAQYF. The genes are TRBV20-1 and TRBJ2-3; D might be TRBD1 (5 bases). CDR3 length: 11 amino acids. Trimming removed 3 bases from V and 10 bases from J, with 11 bases in between. Looked up from germline, CDR1 is DFQATT and CDR2 is SNEGSKA (reference sequence).